The present T cell receptor beta chain was sequenced within a study of shared clonotypes between healthy human individuals. Study results and caveats: The study generally estimated greater richness for naive than memory subsets.

In the case of this clone: No antigen is known for it.

In germline, CDR1 is SGHRS, CDR2 YFSETQ. The CDR3 runs 19 residues. V was clipped by 0 bases and J by 5 bases; unmatched bases: 16. Methods used by the authors: Filtering differed for immunoSEQ, which gave only junction sequences without quality scores. TCRdb's table, derived via immunoSEQ multiplex PCR, lists solely in-frame clones and lacks some. Clonal size and the V and J genes are those of that table, whereas D and trimming came from the DNA. In the table there are 1 million to 1.2 million clones, about 80% of which are singletons. Sequences were obtained from memory CD4+ T cells from PBMCs. Regarding subset: CD45RA-negative fraction. This TCR came from a man younger than 35 in good health. Some clones in this sample may be carry-over from other donors' samples. This rearrangement joins TRBV5-1 to TRBJ2-7; 11 bases are shared with TRBD2. Here the CDR3 DNA reads TGCGCCAGCAGCTTGGCTCCCCCCGGTAGCGGGAGGGCCGGGGACGAGCAGTACTTC. Its protein is CASSLAPPGSGRAGDEQYF.